This entry is about one T cell receptor beta chain. The target antigen is unknown. The data were produced by immunoSEQ multiplex PCR, yet TCRdb's version contains in-frame clones alone and is incomplete. This sample has 100,000 to 120,000 clones, with around 95% found just once. The data originate from a study of graft-versus-host responses after intestinal transplantation. Overall study context: Those transplanted obtained multivisceral, liver-intestinal, or isolated intestinal grafts. Each patient got anti-thymocyte globulin induction, then tacrolimus and steroids for around three years. Study outcomes and limitations: Present in recipient marrow, GvH clones included some that appeared first in ileum or blood.

V shed 4 bases and J 4 bases; nucleotides not matched to a gene: 5. The CDR3 is made up of 15 amino acids. The germline V gene encodes CDR1 SGDLS and CDR2 YYNGEE. Material: unstimulated CD8+ T cells sorted from spleen or lymph node cells, obtained before intestinal transplant. The rearrangement links TRBV9 to TRBJ2-7; 13 bases agree with TRBD2. This TCR came from a human donor who received an intestinal transplant. In DNA, the CDR3 is TGTGCCAGCAGCTTTGGACTAGCGGGAGAATACGAGCAGTACTTC. Its translation is CASSFGLAGEYEQYF.